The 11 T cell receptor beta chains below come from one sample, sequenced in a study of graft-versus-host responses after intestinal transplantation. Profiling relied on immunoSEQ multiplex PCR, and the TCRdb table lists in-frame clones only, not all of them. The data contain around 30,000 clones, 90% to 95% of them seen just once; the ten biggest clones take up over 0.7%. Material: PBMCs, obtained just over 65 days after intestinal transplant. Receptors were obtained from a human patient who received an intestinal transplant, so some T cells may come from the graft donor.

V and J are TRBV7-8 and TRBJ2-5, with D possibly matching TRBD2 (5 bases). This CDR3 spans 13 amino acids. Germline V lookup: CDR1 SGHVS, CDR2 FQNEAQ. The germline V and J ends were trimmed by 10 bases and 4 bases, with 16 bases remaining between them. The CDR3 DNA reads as TGTGCCACCACCCTACGACGGGGAGAGACCCAGTACTTC. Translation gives CATTLRRGETQYF.

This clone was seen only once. The CDR3 here is CASSQGAGDYEQYF. CDR3 DNA: TGCGCCAGCAGCCAAGGGGCCGGCGACTACGAGCAGTACTTC. V is TRBV4-1 and J is TRBJ2-7; D call uncertain. CDR1 is MGHRA and CDR2 is YSYEKL in the germline V gene. This CDR3 is built from 14 residues. The ends were cut back, 1 base at V and 3 bases at J, with 10 bases in the middle.

For the CDR3, the DNA is TGTGCCAGCAGTGTAACTCCCGGGACAGGGGGCGCGGGCAATCAGCCCCAGCATTTT. Translation gives CASSVTPGTGGAGNQPQHF. The J gene is TRBJ1-5, the V gene TRBV28; 12 nucleotides align to TRBD1. The CDR3 consists of 19 residues. V shed 5 bases and J 2 bases; nucleotides not matched to a gene: 13. The germline CDR1 and CDR2 sequences are MDHEN and SYDVKM.

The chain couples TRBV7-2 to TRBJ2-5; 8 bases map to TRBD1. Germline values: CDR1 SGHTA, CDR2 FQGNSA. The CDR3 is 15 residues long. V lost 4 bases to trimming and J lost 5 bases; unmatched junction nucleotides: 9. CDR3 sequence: CASSSADREVETQYF. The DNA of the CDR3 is TGTGCCAGCAGCTCGGCGGACAGGGAAGTGGAGACCCAGTACTTC.

The chain's CDR3 is CASSIQGQGYEQYF. Written as DNA, the CDR3 is TGTGCCAGTAGTATTCAGGGACAGGGCTACGAGCAGTACTTC. This chain links TRBV19 with TRBJ2-7, with TRBD1 identical over 9 bases. J lost 3 bases, V lost 3 bases, and 3 bases had no gene match. The germline V gene encodes CDR1 LNHDA and CDR2 SQIVND (reference sequence). The CDR3 length is 14 residues.

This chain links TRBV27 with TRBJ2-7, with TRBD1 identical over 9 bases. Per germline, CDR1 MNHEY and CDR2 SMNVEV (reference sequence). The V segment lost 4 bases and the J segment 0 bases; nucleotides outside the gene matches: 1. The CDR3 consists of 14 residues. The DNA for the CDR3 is TGTGCCAGCAGTTCGACAGGGGGCTCCTACGAGCAGTACTTC. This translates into CASSSTGGSYEQYF.

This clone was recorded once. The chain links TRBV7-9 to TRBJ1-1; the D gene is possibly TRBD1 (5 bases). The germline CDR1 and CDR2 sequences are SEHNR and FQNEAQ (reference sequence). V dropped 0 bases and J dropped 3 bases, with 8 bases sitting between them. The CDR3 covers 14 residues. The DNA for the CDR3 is TGTGCCAGCAGCTTAGCAGGGGAGGACACTGAAGCTTTCTTT. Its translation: CASSLAGEDTEAFF.

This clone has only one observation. The chain's CDR3 is CASSMGRAPTDTQYF. As DNA, the CDR3 is TGTGCCAGTAGTATGGGGCGGGCCCCCACAGATACGCAGTATTTT. The chain recombines TRBV19 with TRBJ2-3, with D perhaps assigned TRBD1 or TRBD2 (5 bases each). Germline lookup yields CDR1 LNHDA and CDR2 SQIVND (reference sequence). The V end was cut by 3 bases, the J end by 2 bases, with 12 bases between. This CDR3 is built from 15 residues.

Written as DNA, the CDR3 is TGTGCCAGCAGCAAAGGGAAAGGGGGTCCCAACACCGGGGAGCTGTTTTTT. Translating it yields CASSKGKGGPNTGELFF. The gene calls are TRBV21-1 and TRBJ2-2; the listed D gene, TRBD1, was not tested against the DNA. TRBV21-1 is a listed pseudogene. The CDR3 runs to 17 residues.

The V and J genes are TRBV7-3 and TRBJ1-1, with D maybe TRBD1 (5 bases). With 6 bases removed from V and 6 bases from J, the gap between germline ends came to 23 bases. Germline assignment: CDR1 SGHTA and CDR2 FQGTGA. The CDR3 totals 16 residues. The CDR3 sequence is CASSSEVIRGSAEAFF. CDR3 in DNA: TGTGCCAGCAGTTCGGAGGTTATTAGGGGAAGCGCTGAAGCTTTCTTT.

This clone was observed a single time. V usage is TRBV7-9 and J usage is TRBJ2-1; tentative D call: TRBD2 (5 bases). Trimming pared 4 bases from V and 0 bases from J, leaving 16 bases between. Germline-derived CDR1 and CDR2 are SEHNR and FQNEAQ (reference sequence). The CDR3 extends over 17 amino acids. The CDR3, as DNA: TGTGCCAGCAGCTCGACTCGAAGCGGAGTCTCCTACAATGAGCAGTTCTTC. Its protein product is CASSSTRSGVSYNEQFF.